Detailed here is one T cell receptor beta chain. Its antigen is not identified. This CDR3 region has 13 residues. Per germline, CDR1 SGHVT and CDR2 SQSDAQ. V was shortened by 4 bases and J by 5 bases, with 12 bases between the two germline ends. These data come from a study of T cell repertoires in cytomegalovirus infection. Background on the study: Public signatures in TCR beta pointed to CMV infection and matching HLA type.

Regarding the study as a whole: Cumulative public TCR beta family frequency identified carriers of CMV plus the relevant HLA. CMV-specific TCR beta clonotypes restricted by HLA-C were the ones dominating the ex vivo response.

TCRdb reprocessed the reads with MiXCR, giving one entry per CDR3 protein. The sample records 150,000 or so distinct CDR3 sequences, around 20% being singletons. Input material: PBMCs. The rearrangement joins TRBV7-4 to TRBJ2-7, with D possibly matching TRBD2 (5 bases). This clonotype was sampled from a human donor in good health (CMV status not recorded). Some clones in this sample may be carry-over from other donors' samples. As DNA, the CDR3 is TGTGCCAGCAGCTCAGTGGGAGTGAACGAGCAGTACTTC. Its protein product is CASSSVGVNEQYF.